The 2 T cell receptor beta chains reported below all come from one sample, sequenced in a study of blood T cell repertoires in COVID-19. Here immunoSEQ multiplex PCR was the method, and the copy in TCRdb shows in-frame clones only, minus some. This sample yields about 270,000 clones, of which roughly nine tenths are seen a single time; roughly 8% belongs to the top ten. The sample was peripheral blood. The receptor source for this set is a man aged 35 to 55 with active or convalescent COVID-19.

This clone appeared a few times. V and J are TRBV6-5 and TRBJ2-7, with 11 bases that match TRBD2. From germline, CDR1 is MNHEY and CDR2 SVGAGI. This CDR3 has 14 amino acids. V lost 6 bases, J lost 5 bases, and 6 bases stayed unmatched. The CDR3: CASRVAGGRDEQYF. As DNA, the CDR3 is TGTGCCAGCAGGGTAGCGGGAGGGCGCGACGAGCAGTACTTC.

This clone was seen repeatedly, ten times or more. V is TRBV5-1 and J is TRBJ2-2; TRBD1 matches 9 bases. V dropped 3 bases and J dropped 6; count of bases not matched to a gene: 6. The germline V gene encodes CDR1 SGHRS and CDR2 YFSETQ. The CDR3 totals 15 residues. DNA of the CDR3: TGCGCCAGCAGCTACGGGACAGGGATGCCCGGGGAGCTGTTTTTT. Translated, it gives CASSYGTGMPGELFF.